This is a list of T cell receptor beta chains from one sample in a study of patients and donors after allogeneic stem cell transplantation. MiXCR was run by TCRdb on the RT-PCR reads, yielding one entry per CDR3 protein. The profile shows over 350,000 distinct CDR3 sequences, around 16% of them singletons. Source material: blood, either unsorted or a sorted T cell fraction (not recorded which). The receptors originated from a human donor who was either an allogeneic HSCT recipient or a stem cell or donor lymphocyte infusion donor (not recorded which). It is not recorded whose cells these are; they may come from a transplant donor. Both conserved end residues are part of each CDR3. D genes are given only for firm matches. The size entry is marked missing in some rows and otherwise reads once, few, many or a size class.

D	size	V	J	DNA	CDR3
TRBD2	.	TRBV15	TRBJ2-7	TGTGCCACCAGCAGAGACCTTCCCTTCTTATCGGTAACTAGCGGGAAATCCTACGAGCAGTACTTC	CATSRDLPFLSVTSGKSYEQYF
TRBD2	few	TRBV20-1	TRBJ2-3	TGCACGACTAGCGGGGACACAGATACGCAGTATTTT	CTTSGDTDTQYF
TRBD1	.	TRBV12-3/TRBV12-4	TRBJ1-1	TGTGCCAGCAGTACCCGACAGGGGGCCACTGAAGCTTTCTTT	CASSTRQGATEAFF
.	few	TRBV7-2	TRBJ1-1	TGTGCCAGCAGCCGCCCGTCGAACACTGAAGCTTTCTTT	CASSRPSNTEAFF
.	.	TRBV12-3/TRBV12-4	TRBJ2-2	TGTGCCAGCAGCAGGACAGCAACTAACACCGGGGAGCTGTTTTTT	CASSRTATNTGELFF
.	.	TRBV11-3	TRBJ2-7	TGTGCCAGCAGACCTTTCACAACCTACGAGCAGTACTTC	CASRPFTTYEQYF
.	few	TRBV7-9	TRBJ2-2	TGTGCCAGCAGCGGTATTTTTGGGGAGCTGTTTTTT	CASSGIFGELFF
.	.	TRBV6-1	TRBJ1-6	TGTGCCAGCGGATGGTCCTATAATTCACCCCTCCACTTT	CASGWSYNSPLHF
.	many	TRBV12-3/TRBV12-4	TRBJ1-5	TGTGCCAGCAGTCTGACTTTTACGAATCAGCCCCAGCATTTT	CASSLTFTNQPQHF
.	few	TRBV7-9	TRBJ2-6	TGTGCCCAAATTGCAGGTCCAGGATCTGGGGCCAACGTCCTGACTTTC	CAQIAGPGSGANVLTF
TRBD1	many	TRBV4-1	TRBJ1-6	TGCGCCAGCAGCCAACCCCCGACAGGGGGCTTCTATAATTCACCCCTCCACTTT	CASSQPPTGGFYNSPLHF
TRBD1	many	TRBV7-6	TRBJ1-1	TGTGCCAGCAGCTCTTATCGACAGGGGACTGAAGCTTTCTTT	CASSSYRQGTEAFF
TRBD1	.	TRBV18	TRBJ1-2	TGTGCCAGCTCACCAGATCGGACAGGCTGGAATGGCTACACCTTC	CASSPDRTGWNGYTF
TRBD1	.	TRBV7-9	TRBJ2-5	TGTGCCAGCAGCTCCGGACAGGGCCAAGGGACCCAGTACTTC	CASSSGQGQGTQYF
.	few	TRBV20-1	TRBJ1-6	TGCAGTGCTCTAGGGGGGAGCTCCTATAATTCACCCCTCCACTTT	CSALGGSSYNSPLHF
.	few	TRBV7-9	TRBJ2-7	TGTGCCAGCACCGACAGGGAGGCGGGGGAGCAGTACTTC	CASTDREAGEQYF
TRBD1	.	TRBV6-2/TRBV6-3	TRBJ2-1	TGTGCCAGCACCTCCGGACAGGGGAGCTCCTACAATGAGCAGTTCTTC	CASTSGQGSSYNEQFF
TRBD2	many	TRBV20-1	TRBJ2-3	TGCAGTGCTACACAGCGGGGGGGCCTTTTGTATACGCAGTATTTT	CSATQRGGLLYTQYF
TRBD2	.	TRBV20-1	TRBJ2-3	TGCAGTGCTAGAAAAGCGGGGGCCACAGATACGCAGTATTTT	CSARKAGATDTQYF
.	.	TRBV15	TRBJ2-7	TGTGCCACCAGCAGAGACCGGGGAGTCTCCTACGAGCAGTACTTC	CATSRDRGVSYEQYF
.	many	TRBV24-1	TRBJ2-1	TGTGCCACCAGCACAGCAGGGGCAGGGCGAAACAATGAGCAGTTCTTC	CATSTAGAGRNNEQFF
TRBD2	many	TRBV24-1	TRBJ2-1	TGTGCCACCAGCGACTTAGCGGGGGAATACAATGAGCAGTTCTTC	CATSDLAGEYNEQFF
.	many	TRBV6-2/TRBV6-3	TRBJ2-1	TGTGCCAGCACACACGGAGCCCGCTCCAATGAGCAGTTCTTC	CASTHGARSNEQFF
TRBD1	many	TRBV10-3	TRBJ1-3	TGTGCCATCAGTCGGGACAGGGGCGTTGGAAACACCATATATTTT	CAISRDRGVGNTIYF
TRBD2	many	TRBV10-3	TRBJ2-2	TGTGCCATCAGCGGGACTAGCGGCGACGCCGGGGAGCTGTTTTTT	CAISGTSGDAGELFF
TRBD2	.	TRBV12-3/TRBV12-4	TRBJ2-7	TGTGCCAGCACCGGACTAGCGACCGCCTACGAGCAGTACTTC	CASTGLATAYEQYF
TRBD2	.	TRBV24-1	TRBJ2-5	TGTGCCACCAGTGGGGGGGGACTAGCGGGTCCGGAGACCCAGTACTTC	CATSGGGLAGPETQYF
TRBD2	.	TRBV7-2	TRBJ2-7	TGTGCCAGCAGCTTAATAAGGGGACTAGCGGCTCAGTACTTC	CASSLIRGLAAQYF
.	few	TRBV5-1	TRBJ1-6	TGCGCCAGCAGCCAGTCCGGGACGGACATCGGACCCCTCCACTTT	CASSQSGTDIGPLHF
TRBD1	.	TRBV7-9	TRBJ2-2	TGTGCCAGCGGGGGACAGGGGGCTAACACCGGGGAGCTGTTTTTT	CASGGQGANTGELFF
TRBD1	few	TRBV5-1	TRBJ1-4	TGCGCCAGCAGCTTACAGGGGGCGAGGTCTAATGAAAAACTGTTTTTT	CASSLQGARSNEKLFF
.	.	TRBV28	TRBJ1-1	TGTGCCAGCAGCTACCCCGGTAGCCAAGCTTTCTTT	CASSYPGSQAFF
.	many	TRBV20-1	TRBJ2-5	TGCAGTGCTAGTCCAGAGGAGACCCAGTACTTC	CSASPEETQYF
.	.	TRBV20-1	TRBJ1-6	TGCAGTGCTAGAGATCGGGGGCAAGGGGTCGATTCACCCCTCCACTTT	CSARDRGQGVDSPLHF
TRBD1	.	TRBV4-1	TRBJ1-2	TGCGCCAGCAGCTTTCCCCCTAAAGGTAGGGGGCATCGTGGCTACACCTTC	CASSFPPKGRGHRGYTF
TRBD1	.	TRBV5-1	TRBJ2-2	TGCGCCAGCAGCGGTGGACAGGGGTCCGGGGAGCTGTTTTTT	CASSGGQGSGELFF
TRBD2	.	TRBV6-1	TRBJ2-7	TGTGCCAGCAGTGACGGCGGGAGGACATCCGGCGAGCAGTACTTC	CASSDGGRTSGEQYF
.	few	TRBV6-5	TRBJ1-2	TGTGCCAGCAGTTACTCGAAGAAGGGACCCGCAGGCTACACCTTC	CASSYSKKGPAGYTF
.	.	TRBV2	TRBJ2-5	TGTGCCAGCACCTGGGGGACTCCCAGGTCTGAGACCCAGTACTTC	CASTWGTPRSETQYF
TRBD1	.	TRBV6-1	TRBJ2-7	TGTGCCAGCAGTCCCGCGACAGGGACGGCACTCGAGCAGTACTTC	CASSPATGTALEQYF
.	few	TRBV3-1	TRBJ2-1	TGTGCCAGCAGCCAAGGTACCCAAAGATTGGGTGAGCAGTTCTTC	CASSQGTQRLGEQFF
TRBD1	.	TRBV5-1	TRBJ1-1	TGCGCCAGCAGCTTGGAGGGCAGGGGGTTCACTGAAGCTTTCTTT	CASSLEGRGFTEAFF
TRBD1	few	TRBV4-1	TRBJ1-5	TGCGCCAGCAGCCTTATCGACAGGGCCGTTCAGCCCCAGCATTTT	CASSLIDRAVQPQHF
.	many	TRBV10-3	TRBJ2-7	TGTGCCATCAGTGAGGCGGGTTCCTACGAGCAGTACTTC	CAISEAGSYEQYF